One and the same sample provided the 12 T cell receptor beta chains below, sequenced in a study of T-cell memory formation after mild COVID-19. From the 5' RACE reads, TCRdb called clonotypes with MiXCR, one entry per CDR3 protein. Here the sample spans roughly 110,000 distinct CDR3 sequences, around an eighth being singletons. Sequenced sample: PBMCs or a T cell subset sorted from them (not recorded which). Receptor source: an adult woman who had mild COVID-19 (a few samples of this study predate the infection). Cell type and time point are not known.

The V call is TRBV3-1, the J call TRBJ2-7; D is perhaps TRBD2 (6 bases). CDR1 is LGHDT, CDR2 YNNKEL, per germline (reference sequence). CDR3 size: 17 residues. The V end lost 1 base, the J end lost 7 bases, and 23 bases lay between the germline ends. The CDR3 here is CASSQVVGRGLRREQYF. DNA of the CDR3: TGTGCCAGCAGCCAAGTGGTGGGGCGGGGTCTCAGAAGAGAGCAGTACTTC.

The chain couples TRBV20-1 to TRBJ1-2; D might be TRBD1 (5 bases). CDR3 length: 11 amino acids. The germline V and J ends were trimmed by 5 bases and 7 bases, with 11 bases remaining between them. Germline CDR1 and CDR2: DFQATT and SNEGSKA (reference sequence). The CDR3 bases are TGCAGTGCTGGGGACTACTGTGGCTACACCTTC. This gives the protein CSAGDYCGYTF.

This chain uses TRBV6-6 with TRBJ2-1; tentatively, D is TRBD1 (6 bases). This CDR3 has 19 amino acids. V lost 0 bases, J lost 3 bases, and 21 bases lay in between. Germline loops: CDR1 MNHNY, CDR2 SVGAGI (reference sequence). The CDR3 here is CASSYSRRGEDSSYNEQFF. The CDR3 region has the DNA TGTGCCAGCAGTTACTCGAGAAGGGGCGAGGACAGCAGCTACAATGAGCAGTTCTTC.

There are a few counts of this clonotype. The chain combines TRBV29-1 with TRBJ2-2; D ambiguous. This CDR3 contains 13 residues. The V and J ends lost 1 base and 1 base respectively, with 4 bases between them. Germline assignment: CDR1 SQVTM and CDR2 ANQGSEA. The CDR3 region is CSVEAQNTGELFF. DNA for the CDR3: TGCAGCGTTGAAGCCCAGAACACCGGGGAGCTGTTTTTT.

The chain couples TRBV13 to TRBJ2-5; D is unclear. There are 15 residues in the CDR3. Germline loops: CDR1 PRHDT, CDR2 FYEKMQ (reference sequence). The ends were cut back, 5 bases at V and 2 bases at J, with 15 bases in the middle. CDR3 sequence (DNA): TGTGCCAGCAGCGCCCTTGGACGTTTACAAGAGACCCAGTACTTC. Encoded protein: CASSALGRLQETQYF.

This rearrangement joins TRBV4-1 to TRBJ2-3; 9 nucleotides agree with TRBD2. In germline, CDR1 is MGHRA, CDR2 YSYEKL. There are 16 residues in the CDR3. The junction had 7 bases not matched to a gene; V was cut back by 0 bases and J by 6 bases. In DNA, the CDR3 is TGCGCCAGCAGCCAAGAAGGGCTAGCGGGGTTGGATACGCAGTATTTT. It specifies CASSQEGLAGLDTQYF.

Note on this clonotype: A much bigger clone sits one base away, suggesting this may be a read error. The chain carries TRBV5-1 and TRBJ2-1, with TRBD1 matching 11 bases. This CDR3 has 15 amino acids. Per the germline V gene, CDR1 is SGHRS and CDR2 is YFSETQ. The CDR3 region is CARSLVGTGGPEQFF. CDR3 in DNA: TGCGCCAGAAGCTTGGTAGGGACAGGGGGGCCTGAGCAGTTCTTC.

CDR3 region: CAISESPEYYGYTF. For the CDR3, the DNA is TGTGCCATCAGTGAGTCTCCGGAGTACTATGGCTACACCTTC. V usage is TRBV10-3 and J usage is TRBJ1-2; D unresolved. Germline V gene sequence: CDR1 ENHRY, CDR2 SYGVKD. The length of the CDR3 is 14 residues. Trimming removed 0 bases at V and 3 bases at J, with 8 bases between.

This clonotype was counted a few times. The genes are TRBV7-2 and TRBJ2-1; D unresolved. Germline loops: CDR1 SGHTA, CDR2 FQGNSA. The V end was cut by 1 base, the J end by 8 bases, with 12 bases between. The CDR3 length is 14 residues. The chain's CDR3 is CASSLDPLYDEQFF. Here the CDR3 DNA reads TGTGCCAGCAGCTTAGACCCCTTGTATGATGAGCAGTTCTTC. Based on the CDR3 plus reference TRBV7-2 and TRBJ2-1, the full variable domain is GAGVSQSPSNKVTEKGKDVELRCDPISGHTALYWYRQSLGQGLEFLIYFQGNSAPDKSGLPSDRFSAERTGGSVSTLTIQRTQQEDSAVYLCASSLDPLYDEQFFGPGTRLTVL.

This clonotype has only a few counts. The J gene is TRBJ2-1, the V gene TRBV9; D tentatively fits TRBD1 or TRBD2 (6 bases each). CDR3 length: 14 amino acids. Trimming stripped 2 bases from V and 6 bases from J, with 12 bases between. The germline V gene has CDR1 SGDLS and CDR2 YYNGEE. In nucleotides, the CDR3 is TGTGCCAGCAGCGTGGGAGGACAGCCCAATGAGCAGTTCTTC. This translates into CASSVGGQPNEQFF.

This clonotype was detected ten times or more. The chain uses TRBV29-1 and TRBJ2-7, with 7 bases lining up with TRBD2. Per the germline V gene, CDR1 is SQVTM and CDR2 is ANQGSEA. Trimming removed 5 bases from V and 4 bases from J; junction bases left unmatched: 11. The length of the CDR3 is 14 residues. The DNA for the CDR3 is TGCAGCGTTCGAGGGAGGGGCTCGGTTTACGAGCAGTACTTC. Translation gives CSVRGRGSVYEQYF.

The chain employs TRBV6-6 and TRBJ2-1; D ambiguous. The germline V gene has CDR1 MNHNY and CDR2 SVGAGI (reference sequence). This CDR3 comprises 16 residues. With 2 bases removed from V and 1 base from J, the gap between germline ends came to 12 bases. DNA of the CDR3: TGTGCCAGCAGTTACCCGACGCAGGTTTCCTACAATGAGCAGTTCTTC. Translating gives CASSYPTQVSYNEQFF.